These T cell receptor beta chains were read from a single sample in a study of radiation and T cells in renal cell carcinoma. The method was immunoSEQ multiplex PCR; TCRdb's version includes in-frame clones alone and lacks a portion of them. The table includes more than 8,000 clones, 58% detected once. The starting material was tumor tissue, obtained from a patient whose treatment was nephrectomy without radiotherapy. Every receptor here comes from a man in his forties with renal cell carcinoma. Each CDR3 is given with its conserved first and last residue. The order of the fields is clone size, V gene, D gene, J gene, CDR3 length, CDR3 DNA, CDR3 protein. A D gene is named only where the DNA matches it firmly. Expanded clones are given a class, and other clones once, few, many or no size at all.

abundance: -
v_gene: TRBV4-2
d_gene: -
j_gene: TRBJ2-2
len: 17
CDR3nt: TGTGCCAGCAGCCTAAGGACCTCAGGGGCGTTAGTAGGGGAGCTGTTTTTT
CDR3aa: CASSLRTSGALVGELFF

abundance: -
v_gene: TRBV12-5
d_gene: TRBD1
j_gene: TRBJ1-4
len: 15
CDR3nt: TGTGCTAGTGGCAACACGGGACAGCTTAATGAAAAACTGTTTTTT
CDR3aa: CASGNTGQLNEKLFF

abundance: -
v_gene: TRBV2
d_gene: -
j_gene: TRBJ1-5
len: 14
CDR3nt: TGTGCCAGCAGTGAAGGTATGGGGTCTCAGCCCCAGCATTTT
CDR3aa: CASSEGMGSQPQHF

abundance: -
v_gene: TRBV19
d_gene: -
j_gene: TRBJ1-2
len: 15
CDR3nt: TGTGCCAGTAGTGCGGTAACCGGGGCAAACTATGGCTACACCTTC
CDR3aa: CASSAVTGANYGYTF

abundance: -
v_gene: TRBV4-1
d_gene: -
j_gene: TRBJ1-2
len: 15
CDR3nt: TGCGCCAGCAGCCAAGAGGGGGCGGTTAGCTATGGCTACACCTTC
CDR3aa: CASSQEGAVSYGYTF

abundance: -
v_gene: TRBV5-4
d_gene: TRBD2
j_gene: TRBJ2-5
len: 15
CDR3nt: TGTGCCAGCAGCTTGACTAAGCGGGAGGGGGAGACCCAGTACTTC
CDR3aa: CASSLTKREGETQYF

abundance: few
v_gene: TRBV5-1
d_gene: TRBD2
j_gene: TRBJ2-1
len: 17
CDR3nt: TGCGCCAGCAGCTGGAGGGGACTAGCGGGAGTTCGCGATGAGCAGTTCTTC
CDR3aa: CASSWRGLAGVRDEQFF

abundance: -
v_gene: TRBV13
d_gene: -
j_gene: TRBJ2-7
len: 14
CDR3nt: TGTGCCAGCAGCCCCGAACAGGGCTCCTACGAGCAGTACTTC
CDR3aa: CASSPEQGSYEQYF

abundance: -
v_gene: TRBV7-9
d_gene: -
j_gene: TRBJ2-1
len: 14
CDR3nt: TGTGCCAGCAGCCAAGAAGCAGGGTCCGCTGAGCAGTTCTTC
CDR3aa: CASSQEAGSAEQFF

abundance: -
v_gene: TRBV6-5
d_gene: TRBD2
j_gene: TRBJ2-1
len: 15
CDR3nt: TGTGCCAGCAGTTACAGGCTAGCGGGAAACAATGAGCAGTTCTTC
CDR3aa: CASSYRLAGNNEQFF

abundance: -
v_gene: TRBV2
d_gene: -
j_gene: TRBJ2-5
len: 15
CDR3nt: TGTGCCAGCAGGGTTAGCGGAGGAGTGGAAGAGACCCAGTACTTC
CDR3aa: CASRVSGGVEETQYF

abundance: -
v_gene: TRBV30
d_gene: TRBD2
j_gene: TRBJ2-1
len: 11
CDR3nt: TGTGCCTGGACGACCGGGACTAGAAGGTTCTTC
CDR3aa: CAWTTGTRRFF

abundance: -
v_gene: TRBV7-8
d_gene: TRBD1
j_gene: TRBJ2-5
len: 14
CDR3nt: TGTGCCAGCAGCTTCGGACAGGGACTAGAGACCCAGTACTTC
CDR3aa: CASSFGQGLETQYF